The T cell receptor beta chain described here comes from a study of immune heterogeneity within non-small cell lung tumors. Looking at the study overall: The tumor set comprised a handful of squamous cell carcinomas and approximately ten non-squamous carcinomas (plus 1 not otherwise specified).

Concerning this clonotype: The antigen is undetermined. It may be a read error: a sequence one base away is much more abundant.

In a multiplex PCR, 32 V and 13 J primers amplified TCR beta CDR3. TCRdb used MiXCR to reprocess the multiplex PCR reads, holding one entry per CDR3 protein. The sample lists over 9,000 distinct CDR3 sequences, 27% occurring once. Per sample, roughly 570 ng of bulk tumor genomic DNA was the template used. Biopsies that were spaced far apart were taken, several per primary tumor, during surgery. Enrolled individuals presented with untreated, newly diagnosed non-small cell lung cancer and received curative surgery. CDR3 size: 16 residues. Germline V gene lookup returns CDR1 DFQATT and CDR2 SNEGSKA (reference sequence). Trimming pared 2 bases from V and 6 bases from J, leaving 20 bases between. The study's findings and limits: Between individual patients, the high-frequency T-cell receptor beta clonotypes largely differed.

The receptor was derived from a middle-aged man with non-small cell lung cancer. The chain is built from TRBV20-1 and TRBJ2-1; D not certain. Sequenced input: lung tumor tissue. CDR3 region: CSARPKTVNWVNEQFF. CDR3 nucleotide sequence: TGCAGTGCTAGACCTAAGACTGTTAATTGGGTCAATGAGCAGTTCTTC.